This T cell receptor beta chain emerged from a study of shared T cell receptors in the human thymus. Repertoires were generated with immunoSEQ multiplex PCR, while TCRdb's copy carries only in-frame clones and drops some. The sample carries 720,000 or so clones, 75% to 90% recorded once. This CDR3 is built from 14 residues. Germline values: CDR1 MGHRA, CDR2 YSYEKL. Trimming removed 4 bases from V and 7 bases from J; junction bases left unmatched: 8. This clone showed up just a few times. These data were also filed under a second study, of human thymus T cells. According to that study: Corrective cardiac operations yielded the resected thymus tissue. Within thymic and blood repertoires, V and J gene usage appeared to be biased. Unrelated people showed highly overlapping thymic repertoires, related research reported.

This receptor was taken from a girl younger than two with a congenital heart defect. The V gene is TRBV4-1, the J gene TRBJ1-2; 8 bases align to TRBD1. Sequencing was carried out using thymocytes. CDR3 amino acids: CASSPRTGFLGYTF. DNA of the CDR3: TGCGCCAGCAGCCCACGGACAGGGTTCCTTGGCTACACCTTC.